This T cell receptor beta chain was captured in a study of T cell responses to AZD1222 COVID-19 vaccine. Overall study: Second-dose schedules of about 4 or about 12 weeks were combined.

Sequencing was performed with immunoSEQ multiplex PCR; in TCRdb, only in-frame clones are kept and a portion is missing. Of more than 110,000 clones in the sample, 90% were seen once. The CDR3 is made up of 16 amino acids. Germline V gene lookup returns CDR1 SGHVS and CDR2 FNYEAQ. V shed 1 base, J shed 8 bases, and the junction held 9 bases outside the gene matches. This clonotype was obtained from an adult in good health. V is TRBV7-6 and J is TRBJ2-1, with TRBD2 identical over 9 bases. The sample in question was peripheral blood, obtained on day 0 of AZD1222 vaccination. The CDR3 DNA sequence: TGTGCCAGCAGCTTAGAGGGGCGGGAGGGCCGATATGAGCAGTTCTTC. Translated: CASSLEGREGRYEQFF.